This T cell receptor beta chain was retrieved from a study of T cell clonality in common variable immunodeficiency. The protocol was immunoSEQ multiplex PCR, while the TCRdb copy is restricted to in-frame clones and leaves out a portion. Altogether about 81,000 clones were found in the sample, and no singletons occur. The study's findings and limits: Patient heterogeneity in the CVID cohort limited correlations between repertoire features and clinical complications. Common variable immunodeficiency TCR beta sequences reportedly had fewer deletions and N-nucleotide insertions. Compared with controls, CVID subjects had fewer shared TCRbeta clones.

Trimming at V came to 3 bases and at J to 4 bases, leaving 12 bases not matched to a gene. The CDR3 contains 19 residues. Each donor provided 5 to 8 ml of heparinized whole blood. This clone was seen at least ten times. The antigen is undetermined. Read coverage stops 3 residues before the CDR3 terminus; the germline J gene supplies the remainder. The clonotype comes from a person aged 18 to 70 in good health. The J gene is TRBJ2-1, the V gene TRBV12-3 or TRBV12-4; 13 bases are shared with TRBD2. Sequenced input: peripheral blood mononuclear cells. The sequenced part of the CDR3 DNA is TGTGCCAGCAGTTTTGGGACTAGCGGGACCTTCCATCTTTACAATGAG. Translating gives CASSFGTSGTFHLYNE. The entire CDR3 protein reads CASSFGTSGTFHLYNEQFF.